The next 21 T cell receptor beta chains were all read from a single sample in a study of blood T cell repertoires in COVID-19. Generated by immunoSEQ multiplex PCR, the TCRdb table keeps only in-frame clones and is missing some. The table has some 120,000 clones, around 76% seen once; the top ten hold 10% to 13%. Sequencing was carried out using peripheral blood. These TCRs come from a human donor in a cohort sampled during active COVID-19.

The genes are TRBV14 and TRBJ2-1; D may be TRBD2 (5 bases). Deletions cut 0 bases from V and 6 bases from J, with 12 bases between. Germline V gene data show CDR1 as SGHDN and CDR2 as FVKESK. The CDR3 is made up of 15 amino acids. The CDR3 loop is CASSQELGMGNEQFF. CDR3 nucleotides: TGTGCCAGCAGCCAAGAACTCGGGATGGGCAATGAGCAGTTCTTC.

The chain has TRBV20-1 and TRBJ1-1; 7 bases agree with TRBD1. Germline trimming cut 3 bases from V and 0 bases from J; bases unmatched to any gene: 7. Germline loops: CDR1 DFQATT, CDR2 SNEGSKA (reference sequence). The CDR3 is 15 amino acids. Here the CDR3 reads CSASRTTGVNTEAFF. In nucleotides, the CDR3 is TGCAGTGCTAGTCGAACAACAGGGGTGAACACTGAAGCTTTCTTT.

CDR3 bases: TGTGCCAGCAGCTTAGTTTGGCGGTGGACACGACAAACCTACAATGAGCAGTTCTTC. This sequence encodes CASSLVWRWTRQTYNEQFF. J is TRBJ2-1 and V is TRBV7-8, with TRBD1 as a possible D gene (5 bases). V dropped 1 base and J dropped 2 bases, with 21 bases sitting between them. Germline loops: CDR1 SGHVS, CDR2 FQNEAQ. The CDR3 covers 19 residues.

The V call is TRBV10-3, the J call TRBJ2-7; TRBD1 is a possible D gene (5 bases). The CDR3 is 13 amino acids. V was trimmed by 4 bases and J by 3 bases, leaving 10 bases between them. Germline V gene lookup returns CDR1 ENHRY and CDR2 SYGVKD. The CDR3 reads CAISVAGNYEQYF. The CDR3 DNA reads TGTGCCATCAGTGTGGCAGGGAACTACGAGCAGTACTTC.

This rearrangement joins TRBV19 to TRBJ2-4; D not certain. CDR1 and CDR2 (germline): LNHDA, SQIVND (reference sequence). V gave up 5 bases and J gave up 0 bases, with 5 bases separating them. CDR3 length: 13 residues. The CDR3 DNA sequence: TGTGCCAGTAGTCCTCTAGCCAAAAACATTCAGTACTTC. As protein: CASSPLAKNIQYF.

The CDR3 nucleotides read TGCGCCGCCGCGGACAGAGATAATTCACCCCTCCACTTT. Protein: CAAADRDNSPLHF. This chain uses TRBV4-1 with TRBJ1-6; TRBD1 might be the D (6 bases). In germline, CDR1 is MGHRA, CDR2 YSYEKL. With 11 bases removed from V and 5 bases from J, the gap between germline ends came to 13 bases. The CDR3 is 13 residues long.

In this sample, this clone turned up a few times. The chain's CDR3 is CASSSADRDPNEQFF. DNA for the CDR3: TGTGCCAGCTCATCTGCGGACAGGGACCCCAATGAGCAGTTCTTC. The chain is built from TRBV6-5 and TRBJ2-1; the match to TRBD1 covers 8 bases. Germline assignment: CDR1 MNHEY and CDR2 SVGAGI. J gave up 6 bases and V 8 bases, and 12 bases lay outside the gene matches. The CDR3 contains 15 residues.

The genes are TRBV5-4 and TRBJ1-6; D gene uncertain. Trimming left V 1 base short and J 0 bases short, with 8 bases between. This CDR3 has 16 amino acids. Germline V CDR1 and CDR2: SGHNT, YYREEE (reference sequence). CDR3 residues: CASSLPGSSYNSPLHF. CDR3 nucleotides: TGTGCCAGCAGCTTGCCCGGGAGCTCCTATAATTCACCCCTCCACTTT.

J is TRBJ1-6 and V is TRBV4-1; D possibly corresponds to TRBD1 (6 bases). CDR3 size: 20 residues. V was shortened by 1 base and J by 7 bases, with 26 bases between the two germline ends. Germline assignment: CDR1 MGHRA and CDR2 YSYEKL. CDR3 amino acids: CASSQGRINTDSMWNSPLHF. CDR3 nucleotide sequence: TGCGCCAGCAGCCAAGGGAGGATCAACACGGACAGCATGTGGAATTCACCCCTCCACTTT.

This chain uses TRBV7-8 with TRBJ1-5, with 9 positions matching TRBD1. Germline CDR1 reads SGHVS; CDR2 reads FQNEAQ. Germline trimming cut 4 bases from V and 6 bases from J; bases unmatched to any gene: 1. The CDR3 extends over 13 amino acids. The CDR3 protein is CASSWGQGQPQHF. The CDR3 bases are TGTGCCAGCAGCTGGGGACAGGGTCAGCCCCAGCATTTT.

This clone was observed once. The chain joins TRBV19 to TRBJ1-1, with 11 bases lining up with TRBD1. V shed 3 bases, J shed 0 bases, and the junction held 3 bases outside the gene matches. CDR1 is LNHDA and CDR2 is SQIVND in the germline V gene (reference sequence). This CDR3 has 16 residues. CDR3 nucleotides: TGTGCCAGTAGTATGGGACAGGGGGGAATGAACACTGAAGCTTTCTTT. It is translated as CASSMGQGGMNTEAFF.

The rearrangement links TRBV11-2 to TRBJ1-5, with TRBD1 matching 7 bases. V lost 5 bases, J lost 6 bases, and 7 bases stayed unmatched. The CDR3 contains 14 residues. CDR1 and CDR2 (germline): SGHAT, FQNNGV. The DNA for the CDR3 is TGTGCCAGCAGCAGACAGGGTTCGACTCAGCCCCAGCATTTT. As protein: CASSRQGSTQPQHF.

This clone is a singleton in its sample. The gene calls are TRBV28 and TRBJ2-7; 14 bases align to TRBD2. This CDR3 is built from 17 residues. Germline assignment: CDR1 MDHEN and CDR2 SYDVKM. V was clipped by 2 bases and J by 4 bases; unmatched bases: 7. In nucleotides, the CDR3 is TGTGCCAGCAGTTTAGCCGGACTAGCGGGGGGCAATTACGAGCAGTACTTC. This sequence encodes CASSLAGLAGGNYEQYF.

This chain uses TRBV3-1 (or the pseudogene TRBV3-2) with TRBJ2-4; 9 positions match TRBD2. Trimming took 1 base from V and 0 from J; bases not matched to a gene: 4. The germline V gene has CDR1 LGHDT and CDR2 YNNKEL (reference sequence). The CDR3 runs to 17 residues. The CDR3 sequence: CASSQGRLAVAKNIQYF. The CDR3 nucleotides are TGTGCCAGCAGCCAAGGCCGACTAGCGGTAGCCAAAAACATTCAGTACTTC.

The gene calls are TRBV7-9 and TRBJ1-2; 11 bases map to TRBD1. The CDR3 covers 15 residues. CDR1 and CDR2 (germline): SEHNR, FQNEAQ (reference sequence). The V segment lost 4 bases and the J segment 8 bases; nucleotides outside the gene matches: 9. DNA for the CDR3: TGTGCCAGCAGCTGGGGCGGACAGGGGGCAGAGGGCTACACCTTC. Its translation is CASSWGGQGAEGYTF.

V and J are TRBV10-2 and TRBJ2-7, with 8 positions matching TRBD1. This CDR3 is 16 amino acids long. Germline values: CDR1 WSHSY, CDR2 SAAADI. Losses at the gene ends were 0 bases for V and 4 bases for J; bases not matched to a gene: 8. This CDR3 is CASSESIPRGQYEQYF. CDR3 coding DNA: TGCGCCAGCAGTGAGTCGATTCCCAGGGGGCAATACGAGCAGTACTTC.

V gene TRBV3-1 (or the pseudogene TRBV3-2) combines with J gene TRBJ2-1, with TRBD1 as a possible D gene (6 bases). Germline V lookup: CDR1 LGHDT, CDR2 YNNKEL (reference sequence). There are 12 residues in the CDR3. Trimming took 6 bases from V and 7 from J, leaving 10 bases between them. The CDR3, as DNA: TGTGCCAGCAGTCACAGGGAGAATGAGCAGTTCTTC. This codes for CASSHRENEQFF.

The V gene is TRBV5-1, the J gene TRBJ2-7; 7 bases line up with TRBD1. CDR1 is SGHRS and CDR2 is YFSETQ in the germline V gene. J was trimmed by 6 bases and V by 3 bases; bases with no gene match: 12. The CDR3 runs to 15 residues. The CDR3 DNA reads TGCGCCAGCAGCTCCCCTGACAGGGAAGGGTTCGAGCAGTACTTC. Protein: CASSSPDREGFEQYF.

The chain has TRBV7-9 and TRBJ2-1; 10 bases agree with TRBD1. The J segment lost 7 bases and the V segment lost 6 bases, leaving 6 bases of the junction unmatched. The CDR3 spans 14 residues. In germline, CDR1 is SEHNR, CDR2 FQNEAQ (reference sequence). CDR3: CASRAGTGENEQFF. In DNA form, the CDR3 reads TGTGCCAGCAGAGCCGGGACAGGGGAGAATGAGCAGTTCTTC.

V and J are TRBV6-1 and TRBJ2-7; D gene ambiguous. CDR1 is MNHNS, CDR2 SASEGT, per germline. Trimming removed 0 bases from V and 7 bases from J, with 4 bases in between. The CDR3 totals 11 residues. The CDR3 region has the DNA TGTGCCAGCAGTGAAGCTACAGAGCAGTACTTC. Its translation: CASSEATEQYF.

The count of this clone is one. V and J are TRBV5-6 and TRBJ2-3; 9 nucleotides align to TRBD2. Trimming cost V 5 bases and J 2 bases; bases outside gene matches: 9. Germline V CDR1 and CDR2: SGHDT, YYEEEE. CDR3 length: 16 residues. CDR3 amino acids: CASRQFLAGYTDTQYF. For the CDR3, the DNA is TGTGCCAGCAGGCAGTTCCTAGCGGGGTACACAGATACGCAGTATTTT. Variable domain in full (rest from reference TRBV5-6 and TRBJ2-3): DAGVTQSPTHLIKTRGQQVTLRCSPKSGHDTVSWYQQALGQGPQFIFQYYEEEERQRGNFPDRFSGHQFPNYSSELNVNALLLGDSALYLCASRQFLAGYTDTQYFGPGTRLTVL.